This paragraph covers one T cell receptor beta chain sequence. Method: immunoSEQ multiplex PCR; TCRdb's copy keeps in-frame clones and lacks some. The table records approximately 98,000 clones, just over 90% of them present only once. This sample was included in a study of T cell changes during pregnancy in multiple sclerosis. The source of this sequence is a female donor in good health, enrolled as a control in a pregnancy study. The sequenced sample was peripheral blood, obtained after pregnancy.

The CDR3 sequence: CASSLKGGTAQETQYF. The CDR3 DNA sequence: TGTGCCAGCAGCTTAAAAGGCGGGACAGCACAAGAGACCCAGTACTTC. This rearrangement joins TRBV7-8 to TRBJ2-5, with D possibly TRBD1 on 7 matching bases. CDR1 is SGHVS, CDR2 FQNEAQ, per germline. With 2 bases removed from V and 2 bases from J, the gap between germline ends came to 15 bases. This CDR3 region has 16 residues.